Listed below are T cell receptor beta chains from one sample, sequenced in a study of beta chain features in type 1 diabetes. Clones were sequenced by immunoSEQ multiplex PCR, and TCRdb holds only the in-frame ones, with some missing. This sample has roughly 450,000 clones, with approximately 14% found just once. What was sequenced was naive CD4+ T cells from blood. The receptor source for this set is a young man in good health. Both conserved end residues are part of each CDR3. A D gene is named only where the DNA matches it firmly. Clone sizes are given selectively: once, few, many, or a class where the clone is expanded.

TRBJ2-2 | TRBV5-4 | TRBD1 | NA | TGTGCCAGCAGCTACCTGACAGGGTCGAACACCGGGGAGCTGTTTTTT | CASSYLTGSNTGELFF
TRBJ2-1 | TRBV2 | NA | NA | TGTGCCAGCAGTGGCCAAACTAGCAGAGGCTACAATGAGCAGTTCTTC | CASSGQTSRGYNEQFF
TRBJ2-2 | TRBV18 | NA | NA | TGTGCCAGCTCACCAAGATGGGAGAACACCGGGGAGCTGTTTTTT | CASSPRWENTGELFF
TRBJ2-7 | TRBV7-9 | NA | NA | TGTGCCAGCAGCTTAGCGCGGGATTACGAGCAGTACTTC | CASSLARDYEQYF
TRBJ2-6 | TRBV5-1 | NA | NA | TGCGCCAGCACCGGGAGCGTTGGTGGGGCCAACGTCCTGACTTTC | CASTGSVGGANVLTF
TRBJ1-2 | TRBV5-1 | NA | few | TGCGCCAGCAGCTTGGTCTTTCCGGGAGATGGCTACACCTTC | CASSLVFPGDGYTF
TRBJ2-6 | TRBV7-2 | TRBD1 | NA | TGTGCCAGCAGCTTTACCGGGACAGGAAGAGGCAACGTCCTGACTTTC | CASSFTGTGRGNVLTF
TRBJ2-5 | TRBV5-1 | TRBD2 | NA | TGCGCCAGCAGGACCGGGACTAGTCAAGAGACCCAGTACTTC | CASRTGTSQETQYF
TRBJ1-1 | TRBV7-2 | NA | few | TGTGCCAGCAGCATCGGAACGGCCCTGGCTGAAGCTTTCTTT | CASSIGTALAEAFF
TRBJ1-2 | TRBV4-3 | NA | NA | TGCGCCAGCAGCCAAGTGCGGAACTATGGCTACACCTTC | CASSQVRNYGYTF
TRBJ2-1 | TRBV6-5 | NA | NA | TGTGCCAGCAGGCGACAGAATGAGCAGTTCTTC | CASRRQNEQFF
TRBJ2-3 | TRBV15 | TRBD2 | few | TGTGCCACCAGCAGACTAGCGGGGGCCGCTCCAGATACGCAGTATTTT | CATSRLAGAAPDTQYF
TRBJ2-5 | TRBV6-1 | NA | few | TGTGCCAGCAGTGAAGCGTTCCTAGGTAACCAAGAGACCCAGTACTTC | CASSEAFLGNQETQYF
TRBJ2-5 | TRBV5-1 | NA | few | TGCGCCAGCAGCTCCCTTCGACGGGGTTTACTCGACGAGACCCAGTACTTC | CASSSLRRGLLDETQYF
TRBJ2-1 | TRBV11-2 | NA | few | TGTGCCAGCAGCTTATCCAGACCAGGCGGGGAGATCGTCTTC | CASSLSRPGGEIVF
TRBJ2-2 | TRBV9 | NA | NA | TGTGCCAGCAGCGTAGCTGTCGGTAACACCGGGGAGCTGTTTTTT | CASSVAVGNTGELFF
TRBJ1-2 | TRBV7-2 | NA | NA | TGTGCCAGCAGCCGAGGGCAGGGACAACCTTCGGGCTACACCTTC | CASSRGQGQPSGYTF
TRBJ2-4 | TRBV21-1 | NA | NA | TGTGCCAGCAGCAACCAGAAACTAGCCAAAAACATTCAGTACTTC | CASSNQKLAKNIQYF
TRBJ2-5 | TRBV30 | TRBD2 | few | TGTGCCTGGAGACTTCTAGCGGGACCCCAGTACTTC | CAWRLLAGPQYF
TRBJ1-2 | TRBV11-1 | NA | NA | TGTGCCAGCAGCTCCCGAAGCTATGGCTACACCTTC | CASSSRSYGYTF
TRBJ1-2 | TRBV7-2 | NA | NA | TGTGCCAGCAGTACAGTCCCCTATGGCTACACCTTC | CASSTVPYGYTF